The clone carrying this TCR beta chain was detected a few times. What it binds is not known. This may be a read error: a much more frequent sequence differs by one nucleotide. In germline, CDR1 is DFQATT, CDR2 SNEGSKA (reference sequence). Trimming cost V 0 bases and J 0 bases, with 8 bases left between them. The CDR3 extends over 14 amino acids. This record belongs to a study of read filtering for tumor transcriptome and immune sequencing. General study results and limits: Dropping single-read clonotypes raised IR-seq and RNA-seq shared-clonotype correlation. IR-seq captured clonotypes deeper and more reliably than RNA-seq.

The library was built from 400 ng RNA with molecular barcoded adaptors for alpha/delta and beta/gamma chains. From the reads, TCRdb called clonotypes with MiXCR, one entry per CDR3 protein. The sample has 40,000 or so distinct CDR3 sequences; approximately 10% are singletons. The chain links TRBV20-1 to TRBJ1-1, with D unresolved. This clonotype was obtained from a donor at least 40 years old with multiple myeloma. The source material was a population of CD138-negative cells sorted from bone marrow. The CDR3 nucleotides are TGCAGTGCTAGAGAGGGGTCTCTGAACACTGAAGCTTTCTTT. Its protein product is CSAREGSLNTEAFF.